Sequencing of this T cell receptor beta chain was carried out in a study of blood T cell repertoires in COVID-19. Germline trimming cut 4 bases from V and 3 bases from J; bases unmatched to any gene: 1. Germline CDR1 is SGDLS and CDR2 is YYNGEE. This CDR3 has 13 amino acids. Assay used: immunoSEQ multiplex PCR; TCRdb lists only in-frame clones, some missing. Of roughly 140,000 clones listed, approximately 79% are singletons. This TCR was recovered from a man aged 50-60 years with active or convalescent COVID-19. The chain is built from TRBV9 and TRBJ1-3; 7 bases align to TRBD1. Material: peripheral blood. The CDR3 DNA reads TGTGCCAGCAGCCGACAGGGTGGAAACACCATATATTTT. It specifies CASSRQGGNTIYF.